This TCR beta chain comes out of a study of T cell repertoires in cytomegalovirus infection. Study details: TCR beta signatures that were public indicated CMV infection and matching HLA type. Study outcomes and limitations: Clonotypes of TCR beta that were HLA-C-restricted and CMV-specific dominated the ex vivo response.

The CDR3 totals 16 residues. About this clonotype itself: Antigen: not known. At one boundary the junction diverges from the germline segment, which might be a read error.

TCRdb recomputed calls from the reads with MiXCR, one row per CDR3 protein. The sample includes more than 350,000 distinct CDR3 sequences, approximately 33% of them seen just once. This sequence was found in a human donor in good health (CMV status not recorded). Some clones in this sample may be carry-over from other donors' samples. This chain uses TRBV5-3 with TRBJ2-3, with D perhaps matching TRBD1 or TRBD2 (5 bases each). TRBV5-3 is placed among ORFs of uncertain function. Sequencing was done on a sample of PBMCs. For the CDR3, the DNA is TGTGCCAGCAGCTTGGCCGGAGCTTCGGGGCTCGATACGCAGTATTTT. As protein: CASSLAGASGLDTQYF.